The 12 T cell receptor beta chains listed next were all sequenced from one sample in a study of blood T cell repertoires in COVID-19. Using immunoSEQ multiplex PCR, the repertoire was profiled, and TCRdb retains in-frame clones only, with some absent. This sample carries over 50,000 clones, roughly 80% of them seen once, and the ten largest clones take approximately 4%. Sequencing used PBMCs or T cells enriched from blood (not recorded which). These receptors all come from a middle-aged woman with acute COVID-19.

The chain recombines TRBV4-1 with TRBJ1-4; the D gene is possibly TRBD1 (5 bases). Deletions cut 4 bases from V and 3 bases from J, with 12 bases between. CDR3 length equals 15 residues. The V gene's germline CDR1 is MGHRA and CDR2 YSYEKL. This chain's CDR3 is CASSPPDSSNEKLFF. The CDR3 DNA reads TGCGCCAGCAGCCCCCCCGACAGTTCTAATGAAAAACTGTTTTTT.

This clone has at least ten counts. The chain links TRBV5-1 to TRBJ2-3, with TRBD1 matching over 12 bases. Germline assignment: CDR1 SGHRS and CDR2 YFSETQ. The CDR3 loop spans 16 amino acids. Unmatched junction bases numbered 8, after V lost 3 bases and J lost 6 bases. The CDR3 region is CASSSGDRGPRDTQYF. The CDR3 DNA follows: TGCGCCAGCAGCTCCGGGGACAGGGGGCCAAGGGATACGCAGTATTTT.

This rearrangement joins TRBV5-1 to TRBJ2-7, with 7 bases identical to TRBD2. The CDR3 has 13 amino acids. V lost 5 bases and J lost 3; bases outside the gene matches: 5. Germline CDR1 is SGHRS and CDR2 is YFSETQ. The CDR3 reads CASRVSGNYEQYF. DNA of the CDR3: TGCGCCAGCAGGGTCAGCGGGAACTACGAGCAGTACTTC.

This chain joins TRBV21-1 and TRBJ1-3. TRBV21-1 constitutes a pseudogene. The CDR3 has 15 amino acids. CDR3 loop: CASSTSRGHGNTIYF. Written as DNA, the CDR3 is TGTGCCAGCAGCACCTCACGAGGGCATGGAAACACCATATATTTT.

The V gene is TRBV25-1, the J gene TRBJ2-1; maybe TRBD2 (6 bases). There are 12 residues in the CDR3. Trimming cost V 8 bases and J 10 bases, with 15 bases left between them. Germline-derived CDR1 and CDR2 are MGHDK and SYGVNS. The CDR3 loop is CASAEGLREQFF. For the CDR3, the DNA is TGTGCCAGCGCGGAGGGACTCCGAGAGCAGTTCTTC.

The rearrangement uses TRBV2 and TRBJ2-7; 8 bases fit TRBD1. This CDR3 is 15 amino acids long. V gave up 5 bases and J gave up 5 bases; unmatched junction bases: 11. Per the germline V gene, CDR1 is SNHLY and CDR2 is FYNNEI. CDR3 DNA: TGTGCCAGCAGTTACTCCGGACAGGGAACGGACGAGCAGTACGTC. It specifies CASSYSGQGTDEQYV.

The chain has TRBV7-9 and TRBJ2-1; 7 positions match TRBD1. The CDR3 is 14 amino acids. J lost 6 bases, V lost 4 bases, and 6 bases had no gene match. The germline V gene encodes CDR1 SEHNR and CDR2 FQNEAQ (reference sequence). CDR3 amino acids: CASSSPGQPNEQFF. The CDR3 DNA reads TGTGCCAGCAGCTCGCCGGGACAGCCCAATGAGCAGTTCTTC.

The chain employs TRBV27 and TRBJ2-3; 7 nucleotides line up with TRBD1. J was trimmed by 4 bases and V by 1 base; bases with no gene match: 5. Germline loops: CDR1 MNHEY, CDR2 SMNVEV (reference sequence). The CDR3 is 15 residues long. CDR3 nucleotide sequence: TGTGCCAGCAGTTTATACAGGGGCCTGGCAGATACGCAGTATTTT. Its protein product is CASSLYRGLADTQYF.

The CDR3 DNA follows: TGTGCCAGCAGCTTGGACCGACTAGCAGGAGGTCACCAGTACTTC. Translating gives CASSLDRLAGGHQYF. The chain links TRBV5-4 to TRBJ2-7; 7 bases agree with TRBD2. The V gene's germline CDR1 is SGHNT and CDR2 YYREEE (reference sequence). The CDR3 totals 15 residues. V shed 0 bases, J shed 10 bases, and the junction held 13 bases outside the gene matches.

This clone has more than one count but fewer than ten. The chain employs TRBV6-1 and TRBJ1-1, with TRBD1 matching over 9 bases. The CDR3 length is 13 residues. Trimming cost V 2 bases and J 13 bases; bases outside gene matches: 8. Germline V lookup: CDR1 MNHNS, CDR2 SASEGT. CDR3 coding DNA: TGTGCCAGCAGTGAATGGGACAGGGCCATGGGTTTCTTT. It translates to CASSEWDRAMGFF.

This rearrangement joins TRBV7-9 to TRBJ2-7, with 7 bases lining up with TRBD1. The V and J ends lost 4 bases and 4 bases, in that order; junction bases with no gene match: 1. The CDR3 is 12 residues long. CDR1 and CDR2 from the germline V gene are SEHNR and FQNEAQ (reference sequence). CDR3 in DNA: TGTGCCAGCAGCTCGACAGGGTACGAGCAGTACGTC. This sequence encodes CASSSTGYEQYV.

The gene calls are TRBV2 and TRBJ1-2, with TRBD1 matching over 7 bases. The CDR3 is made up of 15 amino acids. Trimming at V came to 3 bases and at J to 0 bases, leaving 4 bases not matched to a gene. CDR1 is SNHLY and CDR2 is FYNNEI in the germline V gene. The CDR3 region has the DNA TGTGCCAGCAGTGACCGGGACAGCACTAACTATGGCTACACCTTC. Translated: CASSDRDSTNYGYTF.